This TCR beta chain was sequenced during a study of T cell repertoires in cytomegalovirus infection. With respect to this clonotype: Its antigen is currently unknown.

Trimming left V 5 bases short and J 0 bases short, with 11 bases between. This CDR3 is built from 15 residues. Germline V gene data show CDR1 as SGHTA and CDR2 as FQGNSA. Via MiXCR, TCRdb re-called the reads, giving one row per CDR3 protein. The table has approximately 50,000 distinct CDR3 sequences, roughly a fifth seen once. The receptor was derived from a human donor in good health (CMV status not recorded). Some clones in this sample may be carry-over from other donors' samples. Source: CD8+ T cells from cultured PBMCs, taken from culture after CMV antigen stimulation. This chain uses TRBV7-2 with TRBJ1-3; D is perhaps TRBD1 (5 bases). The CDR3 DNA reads TGTGCCAGCAGCCTGGACATGGGCTCTGGAAACACCATATATTTT. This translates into CASSLDMGSGNTIYF.